The present T cell receptor (beta chain) was sequenced within a study of cytomegalovirus exposure and HLA in healthy donors (dated by TCRdb to 2016 to 2017). Study-level background: An earlier analysis of some 500 of the donors reported about 290 Gb of sequence data and 120 million or so unique TCR beta sequences from 190 million or so T cells. Along with the roughly 700-subject first cohort, a separate validation cohort of 120 different subjects was used. HLA typing included class I and class II loci at four-digit resolution. Using immunosequencing, the study profiled T cell repertoires from 666 subjects and related those repertoires to cytomegalovirus serostatus. A later analysis re-examined previously published TCR beta repertoires from more than 600 donors and added high-resolution HLA genotyping to investigate patterns of TCR occurrence. The aim of the study was to test whether cataloging public T cell receptors could identify signatures of past pathogen exposure. An earlier analysis of some 500 of the donors used high-throughput TCR beta sequencing to judge whether each TCR beta V gene segment behaved as functional or pseudogenic. The number of donors typed differed by locus, with 629-630 for A, B, C, DRB1 and DQB1, roughly 520 for DQA1, approximately 580 for DPA1, and over 400 for DPB1. The study combined high-throughput TCR immunosequencing, statistical association of individual TCRs with disease status, and machine learning to predict cytomegalovirus infection status. About 330 gigabases of sequencing data and 70 million to 95 million unique TCR sequences made up an early release that covered 500 to 700 HLA-typed donors. In the later analysis, no new phenotypic data were used to find candidate immune exposures; instead, reliance was placed on TCR beta sequences and their occurrence across donors. Across some 400 genotyped donors of the cohort, an average of roughly 230,000 unique TCR beta nucleotide sequences per donor were sequenced, and approximately 17% of those sequences were non-productive. Of the roughly 400 genotyped donors, roughly 76% were placed in the genetic ancestry cluster associated with self-reported Caucasian donors. Alongside the repertoire data, information on donor age, sex, ethnicity and CMV serostatus was compiled. All discovery cohort repertoires had been generated using a single sequencing platform. About 5 DR-DQ haplotypes were handled as single units for association and clustering, since linkage in the cohort was strong. A later genetic analysis used genome-wide SNP genotypes for about 60% of the roughly 700 donors, treating that subset as a discovery cohort. The research as a whole found: Because HLA typing was unavailable for some donors at each locus, only the typed subset was used in association tests. Because counts were too low, roughly 17 rarely observed V segments, including chromosome 9 orphons, were left out of the earlier analysis of 587 of the donors. Correlated functional status among segregating V segments might be attributable to linkage disequilibrium, but an unknown experimental factor could not be ruled out. A total of 150 to 200 TCR beta chains were listed by the study as associated with cytomegalovirus. For the cohort, immune exposure information was limited to CMV serostatus. In a later analysis, HLA-associated TCR beta chains showed more clonal expansion and lower generation probabilities than non-associated chains that were equally common. The classifier was reported to diagnose cytomegalovirus status with high specificity and sensitivity in both the original and validation cohorts. Most TCR sequences were seen in very few donors, while some public TCRs were found in many individuals. In an earlier analysis of over 550 of the donors, most TCR beta V segments were observed in productive rearrangements about 90% or about 30% of the time, broadly matching IMGT annotations. When HLA alleles, especially DR and DQ, strongly co-occurred, TCR associations were difficult to assign to individual alleles. According to a later genetic analysis, donors in an Asian-associated ancestry cluster had fewer N-insertions in productive TCRs than the roughly 670-donor mean. A later analysis reported that several top co-occurrence clusters appeared linked to parvovirus B19, influenza, CMV and Epstein-Barr virus. The sequencing pipeline was judged likely to have produced a cluster of highly shared sequence variants as a technical artifact. Specific HLA alleles were associated with 15,000 to 20,000 TCR beta sequences at a false discovery rate of 0.05 in a later analysis. Some IMGT-functional V segments, including TRBV6-2 and TRBV6-3, could not be told apart with the 87-base-pair reads, so those segments were excluded. It was suggested by the authors that the approach could potentially be generalized to other disease states and immunological phenotypes. A later analysis found that most CMV-associated TCR beta chains appeared HLA-restricted, with HLA associations seemingly driven largely by CMV exposure. A further reported finding was that TCR beta sequences accurately predicted the HLA-A and HLA-B alleles for most subjects in the first cohort. In vitro tests confirmed that a few of the cytomegalovirus-associated TCR beta chains recognize cytomegalovirus antigens. In a later analysis, TCR association rates were found to vary across HLA loci, with the most associated TCRs seen for DRB1 alleles and the fewest for HLA-C alleles. An association between a missense DCLRE1C variant and V-gene and J-gene trimming of TCR beta chains was found in a later genetic analysis and replicated in an independent cohort. The cohort was sequenced for TCR beta chains only, and without alpha or paired-chain data the features that could be detected were limited. Roughly uniform sequencing depth across donors was assumed in presence/absence analyses, although this assumption may not hold.

In total, roughly 670 healthy bone marrow donors made up the cohort. At the time of sampling, every cohort member was nominally healthy, though immune exposures that went unrecorded were likely present. The donor tested CMV seropositive, placing the donor among the approximately 310 seropositive members of the cohort. A peripheral blood sample was provided by each donor, and peripheral blood mononuclear cells were used for TCR beta sequencing. Genomic DNA extraction from the blood cell samples was performed with the Qiagen DNeasy Blood Extraction Kit. Libraries came from the immunoSEQ multiplex PCR assay. For the multiplex PCR, a mixture combining 60 forward primers for TCR Vbeta segments and 13 reverse primers for TCR Jbeta segments was used. The CDR3 region of rearranged TCR beta genes was amplified from genomic DNA with a multiplex PCR assay. Amplified TCR beta libraries were sequenced as 87-base-pair reads on the Illumina HiSeq System. As for how the authors treated the data: A later analysis tallied some 79 million unique TCR beta chains across the 666 repertoires, and roughly 11 million of those chains were shared by two or more donors. Raw reads were error-corrected and collapsed into unique sequences by a nearest-neighbor algorithm in which closely related sequences were merged to remove PCR and sequencing errors. V, D and J gene segments were assigned by aligning CDR3 sequences to IMGT reference sequences. For a sequence to be retained, a match of at least six nucleotides to both a V gene segment and a J gene segment was required. A rearrangement counted as productive if the CDR3 had no stop codons and remained in frame with V and J, and every other rearrangement counted as non-productive. Following IMGT convention, CDR3 was defined as the stretch from the second conserved V-encoded cysteine up to the conserved J-encoded phenylalanine. In an earlier analysis of approximately 500 of the donors, sequences lacking an unambiguous match to a single V gene segment were excluded. In an earlier analysis of some 590 of the donors, a V segment was called functional when productive rearrangements were above 56.7%, and segregating when the standard deviation between donors exceeded 5%. To diagnose cytomegalovirus status from the catalog of TCR beta chain sequences, a statistical classification framework was built. V and J gene assignment, in a later analysis, came from comparing TCR nucleotide sequences with IMGT/GENE-DB human TR gene sequences. Using the TCRdist pipeline, a later analysis assigned CDR3 sequences along with most-parsimonious VDJ recombination scenarios. In a later analysis, each TCR beta chain was defined by its CDR3 amino acid sequence together with its V-gene family, and reads without a unique V-gene family were excluded. A later analysis removed several hundred highly shared, low-generation-probability nucleotide sequences to deal with suspected cross-contamination and a sequencing artifact. A later analysis calculated a clonal expansion index for each public chain from normalized within-repertoire ranks of inferred template counts. Generation probabilities in a later analysis came from a VDJ recombination model fitted to out-of-frame rearrangements, and those results were checked against IGoR. Hypergeometric tests were used in a later analysis to score TCR-TCR, TCR-HLA and TCR-CMV co-occurrence, with a repertoire-size bias correction applied to the TCR pairs. False discovery rates were estimated in a later analysis by permuting HLA or CMV assignments 20 times. In a later analysis, co-occurring TCRs were grouped using DBSCAN, and TCRdist sequence similarity was added for clustering within HLA-allele-positive subsets. For co-occurrence clustering, repertoires with fewer than 30,000 or more than 120,000 public chains were excluded, along with five or six repertoires with anomalous nucleotide sharing. TCRdb limited this immuneACCESS table to in-frame rearrangements with V and J called. A share of clones is missing; checked studies link under half to unresolved V genes, and the rest is unexplained. That table gives V, J and clone size, and the DNA gave D and trimming. Present in this sample are fewer than 200,000 clones, 80% to 90% of which were seen just once. The top ten clonotypes cover 6% to 9% of the sample.

The CDR3 starts with the cysteine, ends with the phenylalanine, and has 13 residues. Kept here is only the CDR3 DNA, which spans 39 bases and is read in frame from base 1. V is clipped by 4 bases and J by 1 base, and the sequence between their germline boundaries is 6 bases long. CDR1 PRHDT and CDR2 FYEKMQ are derived from the germline V gene (reference sequence). Regarding this clone: Its binding antigen is unknown. No base-level quality is on record; no much larger clone is a single base apart.

Sequenced sample: PBMCs. This sequence uses TRBV13 and TRBJ2-3; D gene: possibly TRBD2, on 6 matching bases. The TCR was taken from a woman in her 30s in good health and CMV-seropositive. The CDR3 has the sequence CASSSSGTDTQYF. The DNA sequence is given as TGTGCCAGCAGCTCTAGCGGCACAGATACGCAGTATTTT.